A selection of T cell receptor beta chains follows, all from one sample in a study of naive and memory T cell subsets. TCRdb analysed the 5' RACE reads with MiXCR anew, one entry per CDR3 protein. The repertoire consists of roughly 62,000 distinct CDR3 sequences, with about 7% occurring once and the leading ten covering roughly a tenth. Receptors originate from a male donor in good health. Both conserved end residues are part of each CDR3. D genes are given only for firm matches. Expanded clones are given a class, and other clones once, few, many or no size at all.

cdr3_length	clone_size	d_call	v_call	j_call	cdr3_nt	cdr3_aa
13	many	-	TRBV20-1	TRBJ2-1	TGCAGTGCTAGAGAGGTAGGGGGCAATGAGCAGTTCTTC	CSAREVGGNEQFF
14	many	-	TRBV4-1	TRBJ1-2	TGCGCCAGCAGCCAAGAGGGTGTAGCGGGTGGCTACACCTTC	CASSQEGVAGGYTF
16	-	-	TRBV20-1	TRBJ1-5	TGCAGTGCTAGAGTGAAAGGGAGTGTGGGCAATCAGCCCCAGCATTTT	CSARVKGSVGNQPQHF
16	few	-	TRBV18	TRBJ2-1	TGTGCCAGCTCACCGCTCCCAGGGGCGGACTACAATGAGCAGTTCTTC	CASSPLPGADYNEQFF
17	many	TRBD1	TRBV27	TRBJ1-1	TGTGCCAGCAGTTTTATAACCGGGACAGGGGAGAACACTGAAGCTTTCTTT	CASSFITGTGENTEAFF
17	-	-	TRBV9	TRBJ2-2	TGTGCCAGCAGCGTAGGGCTGTGGGGGAGCGGGACCGGGGAGCTGTTTTTT	CASSVGLWGSGTGELFF
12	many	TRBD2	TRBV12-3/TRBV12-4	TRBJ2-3	TGTGCCAGCCGAGCGGGAACAGATACGCAGTATTTT	CASRAGTDTQYF
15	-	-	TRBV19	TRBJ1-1	TGTGCCAGTAGTATAGAAGAGGGGCGCCAAACTGAAGCTTTCTTT	CASSIEEGRQTEAFF
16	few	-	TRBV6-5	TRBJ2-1	TGTGCCAGCAGTTACTCGGGGGTCGGCTCCTACAATGAGCAGTTCTTC	CASSYSGVGSYNEQFF
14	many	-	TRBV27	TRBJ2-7	TGTGCCAGCAGTCTCGGACAGAAGACCTACGAGCAGTACTTC	CASSLGQKTYEQYF
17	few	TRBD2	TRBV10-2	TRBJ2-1	TGCGCCAGCTTGGACAGAGGTAGCGGGAGGATCTACAATGAGCAGTTCTTC	CASLDRGSGRIYNEQFF
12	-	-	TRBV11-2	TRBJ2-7	TGTGCCAGCAGCCTAGCTGGCTACGAGCAGTACTTC	CASSLAGYEQYF
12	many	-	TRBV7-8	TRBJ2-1	TGTGCCAGCAGCCAAGTCCTAGCGGAGCAGTTCTTC	CASSQVLAEQFF
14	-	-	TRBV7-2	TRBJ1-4	TGTGCCAGCAGCCCCGATCCTGGGAGTGAAAAACTGTTTTTT	CASSPDPGSEKLFF
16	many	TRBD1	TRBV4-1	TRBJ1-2	TGCGCCAGCAGTCCGTCACCACAGACAGGGGGCGGTGGCTACACCTTC	CASSPSPQTGGGGYTF
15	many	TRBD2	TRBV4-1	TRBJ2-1	TGCGCCAGCAGCCCGGGACTAGCGGGGGCCGGTGAGCAGTTCTTC	CASSPGLAGAGEQFF
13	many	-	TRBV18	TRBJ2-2	TGTGCCAGCTCACCAGGGGACACCGGGGAGCTGTTTTTT	CASSPGDTGELFF
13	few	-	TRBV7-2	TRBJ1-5	TGTGCCAGCAGCTTAACCTTTAATCAGCCCCAGCATTTT	CASSLTFNQPQHF
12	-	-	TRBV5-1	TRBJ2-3	TGCGCCAGCAGCATACGCACAGATACGCAGTATTTT	CASSIRTDTQYF
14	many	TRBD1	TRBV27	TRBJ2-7	TGTGCCAGCAGTTTAGGGGACAGCTCCTACGAGCAGTACTTC	CASSLGDSSYEQYF
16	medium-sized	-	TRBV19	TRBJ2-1	TGTGCCAGTAGTATTTTGCGGAGGAGCTCCTACAATGAGCAGTTCTTC	CASSILRRSSYNEQFF
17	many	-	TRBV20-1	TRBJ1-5	TGCAGTGCTAGTGCGGACAGTAGGCTCTATAGCAATCAGCCCCAGCATTTT	CSASADSRLYSNQPQHF
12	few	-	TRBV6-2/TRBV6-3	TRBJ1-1	TGTGCCAGCAGTTTTTTAGGACATGAAGCTTTCTTT	CASSFLGHEAFF
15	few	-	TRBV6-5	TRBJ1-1	TGTGCCAGCAGTTACGCTACGACAAGGAACACTGAAGCTTTCTTT	CASSYATTRNTEAFF
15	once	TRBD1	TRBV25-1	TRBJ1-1	TGTGCCAGCAGTGAATATGGGACAGCTATTAAAGAAGCTTTCTTT	CASSEYGTAIKEAFF
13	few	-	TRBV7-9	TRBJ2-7	TGTGCCAGCACTTACCCCCCCAGCTACGAGCAGTACTTC	CASTYPPSYEQYF
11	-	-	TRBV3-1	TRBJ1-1	TGTGCCAGCAGCTGGGGGCTTGAAGCTTTCTTT	CASSWGLEAFF
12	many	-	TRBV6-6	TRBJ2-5	TGTGCCAGCAGTTACTCGATGGAGACCCAGTACTTC	CASSYSMETQYF
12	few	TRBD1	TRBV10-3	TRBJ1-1	TGTGCCACCGGACAGGTTGACACTGAAGCTTTCTTT	CATGQVDTEAFF
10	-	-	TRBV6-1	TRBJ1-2	TGTGCCAGCAGTGGGGGCGGCTACACCTTC	CASSGGGYTF
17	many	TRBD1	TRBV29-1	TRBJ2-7	TGCAGCGTTGTCCCCCCACCGGGGACAGCTAGCTCCTACGAGCAGTACTTC	CSVVPPPGTASSYEQYF
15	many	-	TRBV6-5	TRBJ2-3	TGTGCCAGCAGTTACTCGACCGGTAGCACAGATACGCAGTATTTT	CASSYSTGSTDTQYF
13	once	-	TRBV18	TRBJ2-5	TGTGCCAGCTCAGGGCAATACCAAGAGACCCAGTACTTC	CASSGQYQETQYF
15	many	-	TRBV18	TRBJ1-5	TGTGCCAGCTCACCCCAGGCCGCGGGCAATCAGCCCCAGCATTTT	CASSPQAAGNQPQHF
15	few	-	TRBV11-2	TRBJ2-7	TGTGCCAGCAGCATTGGACAGCAGGGCGGTTACGAGCAGTACTTC	CASSIGQQGGYEQYF
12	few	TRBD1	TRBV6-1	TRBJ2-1	TGTGCCAGCAGGGCACAGGGGGATGAGCAGTTCTTC	CASRAQGDEQFF
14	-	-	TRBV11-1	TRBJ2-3	TGTGCCAGCAGCTTTCTCTGGTTGGGAGATACGCAGTATTTT	CASSFLWLGDTQYF
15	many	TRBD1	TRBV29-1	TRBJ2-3	TGCAGCGTTGGTAGAGGGACAGGGAGCACAGATACGCAGTATTTT	CSVGRGTGSTDTQYF